In this sample, the clone carrying this TCR beta chain turned up many times. Its antigen is unidentified. Germline CDR1 reads WSHSY; CDR2 reads SAAADI. Trimming took 2 bases from V and 5 from J, leaving 6 bases between them. This CDR3 has 12 residues. This specimen comes from a study of T cell repertoires in cytomegalovirus infection. Overall study: Public TCR beta signatures marked donors with CMV infection and the matching HLA.

Findings and limits, study-wide: Cumulative public TCR beta family frequency identified CMV carriers with the relevant HLA. CMV-specific TCR beta clonotypes restricted by HLA-C were the ones dominating the ex vivo response.

Using its own MiXCR run on the reads, TCRdb lists one record per CDR3 protein. This repertoire shows fewer than 550,000 distinct CDR3 sequences, 10% to 12% found once; its top ten account for about 9.4%. Sequencing was carried out using PBMCs. J is TRBJ2-5 and V is TRBV10-2; D unclear. The origin of this receptor is a human donor in good health (CMV status not recorded). Some clones in this sample may be carry-over from other donors' samples. The CDR3 DNA reads TGCGCCAGCAGTGAGATTGCGGAGACCCAGTACTTC. Encoded protein: CASSEIAETQYF.